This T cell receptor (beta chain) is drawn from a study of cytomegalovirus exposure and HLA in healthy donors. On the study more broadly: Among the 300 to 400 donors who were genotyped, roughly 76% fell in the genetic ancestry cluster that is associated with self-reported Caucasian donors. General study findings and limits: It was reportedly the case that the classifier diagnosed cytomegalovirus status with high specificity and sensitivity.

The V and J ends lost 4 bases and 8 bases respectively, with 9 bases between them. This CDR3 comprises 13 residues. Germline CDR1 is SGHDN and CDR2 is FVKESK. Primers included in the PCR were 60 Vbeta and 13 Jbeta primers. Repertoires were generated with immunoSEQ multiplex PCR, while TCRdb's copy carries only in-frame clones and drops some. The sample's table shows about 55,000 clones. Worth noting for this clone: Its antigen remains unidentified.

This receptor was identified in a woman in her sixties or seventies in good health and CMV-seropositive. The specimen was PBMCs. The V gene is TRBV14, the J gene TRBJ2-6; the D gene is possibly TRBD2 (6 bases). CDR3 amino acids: CASSLGGPNVLTF. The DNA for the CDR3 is TGTGCCAGCAGCCTGGGGGGACCCAACGTCCTGACTTTC.